The clone carrying this TCR beta chain was observed a handful of times. As yet, its antigen is unknown. The data belong to a study of blood T cells in healthy people across ages. Findings and caveats of the study: Diversity of TCR beta per million T cells declined in a roughly linear way with age. Expanded clonotype changes were possibly confounded by unknown donor CMV status.

Healthy Caucasian individuals from Russia aged about 6 to 95 served as donors. Alongside a J-beta primer mix, a sample-barcoded 5' primer served in a second PCR lasting about 6 to 11 cycles. In TCRdb, the 5' RACE reads were re-called with MiXCR into one record per CDR3 protein. In the table there are almost 1 million distinct CDR3 sequences, roughly half of which are singletons. This CDR3 contains 16 residues. Between the trimmed V and J ends, which lost 8 bases and 0 bases, there was a span of 17 bases. Germline CDR1 is SNHLY and CDR2 is FYNNEI. The rearrangement joins TRBV2 to TRBJ2-4; D gene ambiguous. This sequence originates from a woman between 55 and 75 years old in good health. Sequencing was carried out using blood. CDR3 loop: CASLPSDDRAKNIQYF. CDR3 DNA sequence: TGTGCCAGCCTCCCCTCGGATGATAGAGCCAAAAACATTCAGTACTTC.